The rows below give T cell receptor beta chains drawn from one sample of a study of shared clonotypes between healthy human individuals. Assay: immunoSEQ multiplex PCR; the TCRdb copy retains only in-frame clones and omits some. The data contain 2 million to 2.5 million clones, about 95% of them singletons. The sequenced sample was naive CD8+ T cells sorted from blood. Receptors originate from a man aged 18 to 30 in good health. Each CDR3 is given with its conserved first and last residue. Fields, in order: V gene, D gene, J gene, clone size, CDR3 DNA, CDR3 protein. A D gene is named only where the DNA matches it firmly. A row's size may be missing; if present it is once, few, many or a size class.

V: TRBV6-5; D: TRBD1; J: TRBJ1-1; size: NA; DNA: TGTGCCAGCAGAGAACAGGGGGCCATGAACACTGAAGCTTTCTTT; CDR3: CASREQGAMNTEAFF
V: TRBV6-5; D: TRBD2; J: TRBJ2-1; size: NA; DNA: TGTGCCAGCAGCCCCCTGGGGACTAGCGGGGAGCAGTTCTTC; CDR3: CASSPLGTSGEQFF
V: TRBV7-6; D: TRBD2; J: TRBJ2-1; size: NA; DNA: TGTGCCAGCAGCTTAGAAGGGCTAGCGGGAGGCTTTGAGCAGTTCTTC; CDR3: CASSLEGLAGGFEQFF
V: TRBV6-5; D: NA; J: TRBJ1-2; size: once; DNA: TGTGCCAGCAGTTACGGGGGGGGCTACACCTTC; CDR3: CASSYGGGYTF
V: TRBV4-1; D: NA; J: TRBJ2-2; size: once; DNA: TGCGCCAGCAGCCAAGTACTCGCTAGCTCCCCGAACACCGGGGAGCTGTTTTTT; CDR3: CASSQVLASSPNTGELFF
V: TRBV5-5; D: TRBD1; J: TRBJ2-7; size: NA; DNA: TGTGCCAGCAGCGCATGGACAGGGTATGGCTACGAGCAGTACTTC; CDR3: CASSAWTGYGYEQYF
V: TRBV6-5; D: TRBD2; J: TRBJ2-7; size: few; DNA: TGTGCCAGCAGTTCGGGACTAGCGGGAGACGAGCAGTACTTC; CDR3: CASSSGLAGDEQYF
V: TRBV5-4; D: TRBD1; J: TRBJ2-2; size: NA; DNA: TGTGCCAGCAGCTCCCCTGGACAGGGTATCACCGGGGAGCTGTTTTTT; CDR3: CASSSPGQGITGELFF
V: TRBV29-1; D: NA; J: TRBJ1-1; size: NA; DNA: TGCAGCGTGCTACCCATGAACACTGAAGCTTTCTTT; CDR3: CSVLPMNTEAFF
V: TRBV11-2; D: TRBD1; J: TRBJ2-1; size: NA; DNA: TGTGCCAGCAGCTCGGGACAGGGTAGCGATGAGCAGTTCTTC; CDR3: CASSSGQGSDEQFF
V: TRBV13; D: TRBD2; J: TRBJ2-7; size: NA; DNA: TGTGCCAGCAGCGTAGCGGGGGCACCCTACGAGCAGTACTTC; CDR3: CASSVAGAPYEQYF
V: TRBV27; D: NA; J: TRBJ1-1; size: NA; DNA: TGTGCCAGCAGTTATACAGGGAACACTGAAGCTTTCTTT; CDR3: CASSYTGNTEAFF
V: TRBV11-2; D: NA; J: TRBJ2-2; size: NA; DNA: TGTGCCAGCAGCTTAGGGGTCTACAACACCGGGGAGCTGTTTTTT; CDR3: CASSLGVYNTGELFF
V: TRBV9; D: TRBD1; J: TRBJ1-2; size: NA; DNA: TGTGCCAGCAGCGTAGCCCAGGGGGCGGATGGCTACACCTTC; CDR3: CASSVAQGADGYTF
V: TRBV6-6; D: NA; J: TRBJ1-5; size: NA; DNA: TGTGCCAGCAGTTACGCCGACGGGGAGCCCCAGCATTTT; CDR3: CASSYADGEPQHF
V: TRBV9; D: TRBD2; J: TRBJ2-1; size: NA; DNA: TGTGCCAGCAGCGTAGCCACTAGCGTCTACTACAATGAGCAGTTCTTC; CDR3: CASSVATSVYYNEQFF
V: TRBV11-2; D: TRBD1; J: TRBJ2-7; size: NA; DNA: TGTGCCAGCAGCTTAGATTCGGCGGGAACAGGGGGCTACGAGCAGTACTTC; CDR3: CASSLDSAGTGGYEQYF
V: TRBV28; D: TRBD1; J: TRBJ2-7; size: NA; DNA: TGTGCCAGCAGTTCGGGACAGAACGTCTACGAGCAGTACTTC; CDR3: CASSSGQNVYEQYF
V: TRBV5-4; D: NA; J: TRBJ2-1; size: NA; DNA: TGTGCCAGCAGCCCCGAGGGGGGAGGAATCAATGAGCAGTTCTTC; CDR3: CASSPEGGGINEQFF
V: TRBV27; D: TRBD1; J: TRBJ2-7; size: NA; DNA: TGTGCCAGCAGTTTATCTGTGAGGAGGGACAGGGACTACGAGCAGTACTTC; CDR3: CASSLSVRRDRDYEQYF
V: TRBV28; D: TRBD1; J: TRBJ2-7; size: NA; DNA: TGTGCCAGCAGTTCATGGGACAGCTACGAGCAGTACTTC; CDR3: CASSSWDSYEQYF
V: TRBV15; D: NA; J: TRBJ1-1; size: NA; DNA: TGTGCCACCAGCAGAGATACAAGTTCAGGTGAAGCTTTCTTT; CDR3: CATSRDTSSGEAFF
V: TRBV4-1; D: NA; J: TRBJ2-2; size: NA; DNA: TGCGCCAGCAGCCGGGAGACAGGATCCGGGGAGCTGTTTTTT; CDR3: CASSRETGSGELFF
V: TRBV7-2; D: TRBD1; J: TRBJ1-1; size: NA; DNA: TGTGCCAGCAGCTTATTCCCCGGGACAGAGTACCGAAGGACTGAAGCTTTCTTT; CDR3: CASSLFPGTEYRRTEAFF
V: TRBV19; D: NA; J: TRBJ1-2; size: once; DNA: TGTGCCAGTAGTATAGACGGCAGGGAGTTGGACTATGGCTACACCTTC; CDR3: CASSIDGRELDYGYTF
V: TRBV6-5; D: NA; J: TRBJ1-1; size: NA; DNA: TGTGCCAGCAGGACTCTGGAGGGGAACACTGAAGCTTTCTTT; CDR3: CASRTLEGNTEAFF
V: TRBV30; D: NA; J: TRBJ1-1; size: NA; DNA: TGTGCCTGGATGATGAACACTGAAGCTTTCTTT; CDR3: CAWMMNTEAFF
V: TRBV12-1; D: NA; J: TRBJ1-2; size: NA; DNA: TGTGCCAGCAGTTGTCAGGCTCCGCTTAACTATGGCTACACCTTC; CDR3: CASSCQAPLNYGYTF
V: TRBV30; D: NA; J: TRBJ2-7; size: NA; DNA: TGTGCCTGGAGTGTACTAAGCTCGCAGGCGAGCTACGAGCAGTACTTC; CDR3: CAWSVLSSQASYEQYF
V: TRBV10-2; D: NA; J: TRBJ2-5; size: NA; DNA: TGCGCCAGCAGTGACGAGTGGGGGGGGCGTGAGACCCAGTACTTC; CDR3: CASSDEWGGRETQYF
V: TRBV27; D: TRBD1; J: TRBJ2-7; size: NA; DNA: TGTGCCAGCAGTTCGCTTCTTGGGACAGGGGCCTACGAGCAGTACTTC; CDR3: CASSSLLGTGAYEQYF
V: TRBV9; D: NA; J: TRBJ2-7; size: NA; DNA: TGTGCCAGCAGCGTAGCCCCGGGTACCTACGAGCAGTACTTC; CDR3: CASSVAPGTYEQYF
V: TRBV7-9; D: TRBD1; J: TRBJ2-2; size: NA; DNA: TGTGCCAGCAGTCAAACAGGGGGCACCGGGGAGCTGTTTTTT; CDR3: CASSQTGGTGELFF
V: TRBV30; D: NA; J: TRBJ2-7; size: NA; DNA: TGTGCCTGGAGGTTGGGGAACGAGCAGTACTTC; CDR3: CAWRLGNEQYF
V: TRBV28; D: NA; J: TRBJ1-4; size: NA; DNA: TGTGCCAGCAGGCCCGCGGAGGAGACGAATGAAAAACTGTTTTTT; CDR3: CASRPAEETNEKLFF
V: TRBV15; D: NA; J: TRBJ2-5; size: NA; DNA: TGTGCCACCAGCAGAGATCAGGGAGTAGAGACCCAGTACTTC; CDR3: CATSRDQGVETQYF
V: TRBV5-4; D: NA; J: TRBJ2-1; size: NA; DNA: TGTGCCAGCAGCGAACGCACCTACAATGAGCAGTTCTTC; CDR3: CASSERTYNEQFF
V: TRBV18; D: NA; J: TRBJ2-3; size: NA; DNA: TGTGCCAGCTCACCACCGTTGGGGGCTGGCACAGATACGCAGTATTTT; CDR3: CASSPPLGAGTDTQYF
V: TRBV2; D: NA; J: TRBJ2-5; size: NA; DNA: TGTGCCAGCAGTGAAGGGGGCGATACTCAAGAGACCCAGTACTTC; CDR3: CASSEGGDTQETQYF
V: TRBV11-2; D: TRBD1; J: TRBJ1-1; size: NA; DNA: TGTGCCAGCAGACGGACAGGGGGAACTGAAGCTTTCTTT; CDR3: CASRRTGGTEAFF
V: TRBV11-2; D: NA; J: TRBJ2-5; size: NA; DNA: TGTGCCAGCAGCCCTTTAGAGACCCAAGAGACCCAGTACTTC; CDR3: CASSPLETQETQYF
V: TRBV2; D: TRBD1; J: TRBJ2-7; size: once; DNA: TGTGCCAGCGAACAGGGGGAATACGAGCAGTACTTC; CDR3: CASEQGEYEQYF
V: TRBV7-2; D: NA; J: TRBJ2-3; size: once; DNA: TGTGCCAGCAGCCCCAAGGGCGCAGATACGCAGTATTTT; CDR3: CASSPKGADTQYF
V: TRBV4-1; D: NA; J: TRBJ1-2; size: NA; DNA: TGCGCCAGCAGCCGGTCACAGGGTGATGGCTACACCTTC; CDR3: CASSRSQGDGYTF
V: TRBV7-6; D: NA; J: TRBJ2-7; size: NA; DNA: TGTGCCAGCAGCACCGAGGGCGAGCAGTACTTC; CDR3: CASSTEGEQYF
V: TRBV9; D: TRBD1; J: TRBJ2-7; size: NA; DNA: TGTGCCAGCAGCGTAGCCGGGACAGGGGGAGCCGAGCAGTACTTC; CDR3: CASSVAGTGGAEQYF
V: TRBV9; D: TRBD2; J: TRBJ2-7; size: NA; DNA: TGTGCCAGCAGCAGAGACGGGGGGAGTTACGAGCAGTACTTC; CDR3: CASSRDGGSYEQYF
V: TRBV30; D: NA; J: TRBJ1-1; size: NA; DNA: TGTGCCTGGAGAGGAATTTTGGGGTACGAAGGTCCGAACACTGAAGCTTTCTTT; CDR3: CAWRGILGYEGPNTEAFF
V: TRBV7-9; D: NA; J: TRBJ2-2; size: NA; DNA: TGTGCCAGCAGCCCACGCCTGGCCACCGGGGAGCTGTTTTTT; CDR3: CASSPRLATGELFF
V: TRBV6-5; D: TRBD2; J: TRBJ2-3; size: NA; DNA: TGTGCCAGCAGTTACTCGGCACTAGCGTTCACAGATACGCAGTATTTT; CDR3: CASSYSALAFTDTQYF
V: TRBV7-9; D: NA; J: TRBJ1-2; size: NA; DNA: TGTGCCAGCAGCCTCCTGGCAGAAGACTATGGCTACACCTTC; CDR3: CASSLLAEDYGYTF
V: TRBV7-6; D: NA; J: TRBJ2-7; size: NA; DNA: TGTGCCAGCAGCTTAGGGACAGTCTACGAGCAGTACTTC; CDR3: CASSLGTVYEQYF
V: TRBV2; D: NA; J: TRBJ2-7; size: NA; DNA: TGTGCCAGCAGTGAAGCCAGTTCCTACGAGCAGTACTTC; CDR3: CASSEASSYEQYF
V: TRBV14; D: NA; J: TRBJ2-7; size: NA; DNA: TGTGCCAGCAGCCAAGATGCAAGTTGGCCCTACGAGCAGTACTTC; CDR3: CASSQDASWPYEQYF
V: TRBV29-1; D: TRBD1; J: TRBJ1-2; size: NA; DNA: TGCAGCGTTGTTGTAGGGGGCGACTATGGCTACACCTTC; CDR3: CSVVVGGDYGYTF